The rows below give T cell receptor beta chains drawn from one sample of a study of CD8 T cells in ankylosing spondylitis. TCRdb re-called the 5' RACE reads through MiXCR, storing one row per CDR3 protein. Here the sample spans 150,000 to 250,000 distinct CDR3 sequences, about 13% being singletons. Specimen: blood, either unsorted or a sorted T cell fraction (not recorded which). The receptors stem from a male donor with ankylosing spondylitis or in good health (not recorded which). Both conserved end residues are part of each CDR3. The order of the fields is D gene, V gene, clone size, J gene, CDR3 DNA, CDR3 protein. A D gene is named only where the DNA matches it firmly. Where a row states a size, it is once, few, many or the class of an expanded clone; other rows omit it.

d_gene: NA; v_gene: TRBV20-1; abundance: many; j_gene: TRBJ2-5; CDR3nt: TGCAGTGCTAGGCGTGGACAGTCGGAGACCCAGTACTTC; CDR3aa: CSARRGQSETQYF
d_gene: NA; v_gene: TRBV2; abundance: NA; j_gene: TRBJ2-3; CDR3nt: TGTGCCAGCAGTGAGGGGTCAGCGTTCTTCACAGATACGCAGTATTTT; CDR3aa: CASSEGSAFFTDTQYF
d_gene: TRBD1; v_gene: TRBV6-5; abundance: NA; j_gene: TRBJ2-1; CDR3nt: TGTGCCAGCAGTTACTCAGCTGGACAGGGGGCGAATGAGCAGTTCTTC; CDR3aa: CASSYSAGQGANEQFF
d_gene: NA; v_gene: TRBV7-2; abundance: NA; j_gene: TRBJ2-7; CDR3nt: TGTGCCAGCAACGTGGGCTTCTCCCTCGAGCAGTACTTC; CDR3aa: CASNVGFSLEQYF
d_gene: TRBD2; v_gene: TRBV6-5; abundance: NA; j_gene: TRBJ2-3; CDR3nt: TGTGCCAGCAGTTACGGGGCTAGCGGGAACGCAGATACGCAGTATTTT; CDR3aa: CASSYGASGNADTQYF
d_gene: NA; v_gene: TRBV25-1; abundance: few; j_gene: TRBJ2-3; CDR3nt: TGTGCCAGCAGTCAGGGCAGTATCACAGATACGCAGTATTTT; CDR3aa: CASSQGSITDTQYF
d_gene: NA; v_gene: TRBV15; abundance: NA; j_gene: TRBJ2-2; CDR3nt: TGTGCCACCAGCAGGGACCGGGGGGAGGGGGCCGGGGAGCTGTTTTTT; CDR3aa: CATSRDRGEGAGELFF
d_gene: NA; v_gene: TRBV30; abundance: NA; j_gene: TRBJ2-7; CDR3nt: TGTGCCTCTACCTCCGGGACGGACTACGAGCAGTACTTC; CDR3aa: CASTSGTDYEQYF
d_gene: NA; v_gene: TRBV11-2; abundance: few; j_gene: TRBJ2-1; CDR3nt: TGTGCCAGCAGTGGGGTCTTCAATGAGCAGTTCTTC; CDR3aa: CASSGVFNEQFF
d_gene: NA; v_gene: TRBV4-1; abundance: NA; j_gene: TRBJ2-3; CDR3nt: TGCGCCAGCAGCCAAGAGAGCTCCATCCGAGATACGCAGTATTTT; CDR3aa: CASSQESSIRDTQYF
d_gene: TRBD1; v_gene: TRBV6-2/TRBV6-3; abundance: NA; j_gene: TRBJ2-5; CDR3nt: TGTGCCAGCAGACCGGACAGGGAGTGGGAGACCCAGTACTTC; CDR3aa: CASRPDREWETQYF
d_gene: TRBD2; v_gene: TRBV11-1; abundance: NA; j_gene: TRBJ2-7; CDR3nt: TGTGCCAGCAGCTCTCTAGCGGCCGTCGTGGGCTATAGGGGAGGCTACGAGCAGTACTTC; CDR3aa: CASSSLAAVVGYRGGYEQYF
d_gene: NA; v_gene: TRBV20-1; abundance: many; j_gene: TRBJ2-7; CDR3nt: TGCAGTCTAGGGCCTCCCGAGGGCTACGAGCAGTACTTC; CDR3aa: CSLGPPEGYEQYF
d_gene: TRBD1; v_gene: TRBV2; abundance: few; j_gene: TRBJ2-7; CDR3nt: TGTGCCACCCTACAGGGGTCCTCCTACGAGCAGTACTTC; CDR3aa: CATLQGSSYEQYF
d_gene: NA; v_gene: TRBV10-3; abundance: NA; j_gene: TRBJ1-1; CDR3nt: TGTGCCATCAGTGACCCACAGGTGCCCTACACTGAAGCTTTCTTT; CDR3aa: CAISDPQVPYTEAFF
d_gene: NA; v_gene: TRBV6-1; abundance: NA; j_gene: TRBJ1-1; CDR3nt: TGTGCCAGCAGCCCTAACCGGCAGTTGAACACTGAAGCTTTCTTT; CDR3aa: CASSPNRQLNTEAFF
d_gene: NA; v_gene: TRBV2; abundance: NA; j_gene: TRBJ2-2; CDR3nt: TGTGCCAGCAGTGACGGGGTGGCCGGGGAGCTGTTTTTT; CDR3aa: CASSDGVAGELFF
d_gene: TRBD2; v_gene: TRBV29-1; abundance: NA; j_gene: TRBJ2-2; CDR3nt: TGCAGCGTATTAACTAGCGGGAGGGCCGACACCGGGGAGCTGTTTTTT; CDR3aa: CSVLTSGRADTGELFF
d_gene: NA; v_gene: TRBV20-1; abundance: NA; j_gene: TRBJ2-7; CDR3nt: TGCAGTGCTAGGGGGTCAGGGGGGATCCACGAGCAGTACTTC; CDR3aa: CSARGSGGIHEQYF
d_gene: NA; v_gene: TRBV4-1; abundance: few; j_gene: TRBJ2-7; CDR3nt: TGCGCCAGCAGCCAAGACGGTGCGCTGGAAACCTACGAGCAGTACTTC; CDR3aa: CASSQDGALETYEQYF
d_gene: NA; v_gene: TRBV15; abundance: many; j_gene: TRBJ2-1; CDR3nt: TGTGCCACCAGCAGAGAACCAACCTACAATGAGCAGTTCTTC; CDR3aa: CATSREPTYNEQFF
d_gene: TRBD1; v_gene: TRBV6-5; abundance: NA; j_gene: TRBJ1-1; CDR3nt: TGTGCCAGCAGTTACTCAGGGACAGCGAGCACTGAAGCTTTCTTT; CDR3aa: CASSYSGTASTEAFF
d_gene: NA; v_gene: TRBV7-2; abundance: NA; j_gene: TRBJ2-4; CDR3nt: TGTGCCAGCAGCTTTGGAGGTTTCAAAAACATTCAGTACTTC; CDR3aa: CASSFGGFKNIQYF
d_gene: NA; v_gene: TRBV5-5; abundance: NA; j_gene: TRBJ1-4; CDR3nt: TGTGCCAGCAGCTTGGGCCGGGCCGGTAATGAAAAACTGTTTTTT; CDR3aa: CASSLGRAGNEKLFF
d_gene: NA; v_gene: TRBV12-3/TRBV12-4; abundance: few; j_gene: TRBJ1-1; CDR3nt: TGTGCCAGCCGGGACGGGAACACTGAAGCTTTCTTT; CDR3aa: CASRDGNTEAFF
d_gene: TRBD2; v_gene: TRBV3-1; abundance: NA; j_gene: TRBJ2-6; CDR3nt: TGTGCCAGCAGCCACCGGTTAAGGACTAGCGGGAGCCCCGGGGCCAACGTCCTGACTTTC; CDR3aa: CASSHRLRTSGSPGANVLTF
d_gene: TRBD1; v_gene: TRBV15; abundance: few; j_gene: TRBJ2-5; CDR3nt: TGTGCCACCAGCAGAAGGGACAGTTTAGCCGAGACCCAGTACTTC; CDR3aa: CATSRRDSLAETQYF
d_gene: NA; v_gene: TRBV28; abundance: few; j_gene: TRBJ2-1; CDR3nt: TGTGCCAGCATCCCCTCCCGGGGGTTGGCCTACAATGAGCAGTTCTTC; CDR3aa: CASIPSRGLAYNEQFF
d_gene: TRBD1; v_gene: TRBV30; abundance: NA; j_gene: TRBJ2-1; CDR3nt: TGTGCCTGGAGTGTGGGGACAGGGAACAATGAGCAGTTCTTC; CDR3aa: CAWSVGTGNNEQFF
d_gene: TRBD2; v_gene: TRBV4-2; abundance: NA; j_gene: TRBJ2-3; CDR3nt: TGTGCCAGCAGCCCCACTAGCGGGGGTTCCTCTTACACAGATACGCAGTATTTT; CDR3aa: CASSPTSGGSSYTDTQYF
d_gene: NA; v_gene: TRBV27; abundance: few; j_gene: TRBJ2-4; CDR3nt: TGTGCCAGCAGTTCCCCCGAGGGGGGGATAAACATTCAGTACTTC; CDR3aa: CASSSPEGGINIQYF